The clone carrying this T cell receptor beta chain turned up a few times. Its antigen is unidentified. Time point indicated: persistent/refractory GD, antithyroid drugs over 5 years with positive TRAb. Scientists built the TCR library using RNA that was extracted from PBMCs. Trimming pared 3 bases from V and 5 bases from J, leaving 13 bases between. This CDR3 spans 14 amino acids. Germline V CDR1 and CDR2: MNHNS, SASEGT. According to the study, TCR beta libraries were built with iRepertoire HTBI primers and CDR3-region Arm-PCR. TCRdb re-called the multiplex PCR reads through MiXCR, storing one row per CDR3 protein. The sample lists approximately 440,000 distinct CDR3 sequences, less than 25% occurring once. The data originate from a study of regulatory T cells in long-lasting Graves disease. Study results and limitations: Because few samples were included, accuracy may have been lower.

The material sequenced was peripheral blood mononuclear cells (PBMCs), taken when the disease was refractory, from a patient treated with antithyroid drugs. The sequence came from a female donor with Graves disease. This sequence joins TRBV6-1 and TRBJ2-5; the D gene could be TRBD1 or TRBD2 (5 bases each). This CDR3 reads CASSEGTVRETQYF. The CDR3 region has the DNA TGTGCCAGCAGTGAGGGGACGGTTAGGGAGACCCAGTACTTC.